The clone carrying this T cell receptor beta chain was seen only once. Adults between about 18 and 89 years of age took part from fewer than 30 US areas. Allocation to cohorts depended on clinical history reported by the participants. Original data processing: Amplification from reference gene primers served as the basis for estimated nucleated cell counts. The method was immunoSEQ multiplex PCR; TCRdb's version includes in-frame clones alone and lacks a portion of them. V and J calls and clone size are copied from that table; D and trimming were computed from the DNA. The table has 200,000 to 300,000 clones, nearly 90% seen once; the top ten hold approximately 4.3%. The data stem from a study of blood T cell repertoires in COVID-19. V lost 1 base and J lost 1, with 2 bases in between. The CDR3 has 13 residues. CDR1 SEHNR and CDR2 FQNEAQ come from the germline V gene (reference sequence).

Sequenced sample: PBMCs or T cells enriched from blood (not recorded which). This clonotype originated in a woman in her twenties or thirties with acute COVID-19. V and J are TRBV7-9 and TRBJ2-1; D call uncertain. Written as DNA, the CDR3 is TGTGCCAGCAGCTTAGTATCCTACAATGAGCAGTTCTTC. Amino acid sequence: CASSLVSYNEQFF. The full variable domain, with the rest looked up from reference TRBV7-9 and TRBJ2-1, is DTGVSQNPRHKITKRGQNVTFRCDPISEHNRLYWYRQTLGQGPEFLTYFQNEAQLEKSRLLSDRFSAERPKGSFSTLEIQRTEQGDSAMYLCASSLVSYNEQFFGPGTRLTVL.